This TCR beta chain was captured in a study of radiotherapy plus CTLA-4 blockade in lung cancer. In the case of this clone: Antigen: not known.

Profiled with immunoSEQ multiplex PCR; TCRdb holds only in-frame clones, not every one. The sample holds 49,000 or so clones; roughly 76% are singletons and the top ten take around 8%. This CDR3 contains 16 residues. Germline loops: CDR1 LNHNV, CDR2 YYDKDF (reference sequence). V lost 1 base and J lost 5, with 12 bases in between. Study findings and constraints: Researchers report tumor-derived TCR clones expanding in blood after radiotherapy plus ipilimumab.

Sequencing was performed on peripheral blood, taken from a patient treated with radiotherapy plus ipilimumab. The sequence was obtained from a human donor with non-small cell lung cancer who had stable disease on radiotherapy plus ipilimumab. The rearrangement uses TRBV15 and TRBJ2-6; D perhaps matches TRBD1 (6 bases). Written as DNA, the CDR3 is TGTGCCACCAGCAGAGGAACAGGGAGAAGGGCCAACGTCCTGACTTTC. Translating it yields CATSRGTGRRANVLTF.